The 16 T cell receptor beta chains below were found in one sample sequenced in a study of breast tumors, draining lymph nodes, adjacent tissues (dated by TCRdb to between 2015 and 2016). The method behind the library was multiplex PCR. This sample was sequenced with an Illumina HiSeq 2000. TCRdb reprocessed the public reads (quality trimming at Q25 with fastp, clone calling with MiXCR) and kept in-frame beta chains. Rows matching on CDR3 protein sequence are summarized as one entry with the most common DNA and genes. This sample gives about 180,000 distinct CDR3 sequences in total; about 33% of them show up just once. Jointly, the top ten make up approximately 3.9% of the sample. Lymph node samples were obtained from the axillary draining lymph nodes of breast cancer patients. Material: axillary lymph node tissue. The receptors come from a female donor with breast cancer. Some clones in this sample may be carry-over from other donors' samples.

The chain recombines TRBV12-3 or TRBV12-4 with TRBJ1-3, with D maybe TRBD1 (6 bases). V shed 6 bases and J shed 2 bases, with 29 bases lying between them. CDR3 length: 20 residues. The chain's CDR3 is CASREGGSPEMGFTGNTIYF. CDR3 sequence (DNA): TGTGCCAGCAGAGAAGGGGGGAGCCCAGAGATGGGTTTTACTGGAAACACCATATATTTT.

Remarks on this clonotype: It may be a read error: a sequence one base away is much more abundant. The V and J genes are TRBV6-1 and TRBJ2-7, with 7 nucleotides matching TRBD1. J lost 5 bases, V lost 4 bases, and 8 bases had no gene match. The germline V gene encodes CDR1 MNHNS and CDR2 SASEGT. The CDR3 is 14 amino acids. The CDR3 DNA sequence: TGTGCCAGCAGTGTCGAACAGGGGACCCACGAGCAGTACTTC. This gives the protein CASSVEQGTHEQYF.

This clonotype has at least ten counts. J is TRBJ1-4 and V is TRBV28; D call uncertain. The germline gives CDR1 MDHEN, CDR2 SYDVKM. This CDR3 spans 14 amino acids. V was shortened by 2 bases and J by 4 bases, with 8 bases between the two germline ends. The CDR3 reads CASSLASLNEKLFF. CDR3 DNA sequence: TGTGCCAGCAGTTTAGCCAGCCTTAATGAAAAACTGTTTTTT.

The V and J genes are TRBV12-3 or TRBV12-4 and TRBJ2-5; D is possibly TRBD1 (8 bases). The ends were cut back, 3 bases at V and 4 bases at J, with 18 bases in the middle. The CDR3 contains 16 residues. CDR3 nucleotide sequence: TGTGCCAGCAGTTTGAACAGCGGGACAGGTAGAGAGACCCAGTACTTC. Residues: CASSLNSGTGRETQYF.

The chain employs TRBV9 and TRBJ1-6, with D perhaps matching TRBD1 (6 bases). V gave up 2 bases and J gave up 9 bases, with 12 bases separating them. The CDR3 totals 14 residues. Germline loops: CDR1 SGDLS, CDR2 YYNGEE. In DNA form, the CDR3 reads TGTGCCAGCAGCGTTGAGGGGGTTAGTTCACCCCTCCACTTT. It specifies CASSVEGVSSPLHF. The full variable domain, rest sourced from reference TRBV9 and TRBJ1-6, is DSGVTQTPKHLITATGQRVTLRCSPRSGDLSVYWYQQSLDQGLQFLIQYYNGEERAKGNILERFSAQQFPDLHSELNLSSLELGDSALYFCASSVEGVSSPLHFGNGTRLTVT.

This clonotype was seen many times. The chain couples TRBV6-5 to TRBJ2-7, with TRBD1 matching 7 bases. CDR1 and CDR2 (germline): MNHEY, SVGAGI. The ends lost 5 bases at V and 4 bases at J; junction bases unmatched: 8. The CDR3 length is 14 residues. CDR3 nucleotide sequence: TGTGCCAGCAGTCTGCACAGGGGTGGATACGAGCAGTACTTC. Amino acids: CASSLHRGGYEQYF.

The chain joins TRBV7-2 to TRBJ2-7; TRBD2 agrees at 10 bases. Germline loops: CDR1 SGHTA, CDR2 FQGNSA. CDR3 size: 15 residues. V shed 5 bases, J shed 12 bases, and the junction held 16 bases outside the gene matches. The CDR3 loop reads CASSLGLAATYVRYF. The CDR3 bases are TGTGCCAGCAGCCTTGGACTAGCGGCTACCTACGTGCGGTACTTC.

This clonotype has at least ten counts. The chain couples TRBV29-1 to TRBJ2-1, with D perhaps matching TRBD2 (5 bases). Trimming removed 5 bases at V and 1 base at J, with 9 bases between. Germline CDR1 is SQVTM and CDR2 is ANQGSEA. The CDR3 loop spans 13 amino acids. In nucleotides, the CDR3 is TGCAGCGTTCCACTAGGGTCCTACAATGAGCAGTTCTTC. Translated: CSVPLGSYNEQFF.

This clonotype was recorded at least ten times. The genes are TRBV9 and TRBJ2-7; 11 bases are a match to TRBD2. CDR1 and CDR2 from the germline V gene are SGDLS and YYNGEE. CDR3 length: 13 amino acids. V shed 5 bases, J shed 5 bases, and the junction held 3 bases outside the gene matches. The CDR3 loop is CASSSGGADEQYF. CDR3 in DNA: TGTGCCAGCAGTAGCGGGGGGGCAGACGAGCAGTACTTC.

This clonotype was seen more than once but under ten times. A much more abundant neighbour one base away suggests this may be a read error. The chain employs TRBV19 and TRBJ2-5; 8 nucleotides align to TRBD2. V lost 5 bases to trimming and J lost 1 base; unmatched junction nucleotides: 6. CDR1 is LNHDA and CDR2 is SQIVND in the germline V gene (reference sequence). CDR3 length equals 15 residues. CDR3 in DNA: TGTGCCAGTAGTGCGGCTAGCGGGTCCCAAGAGACCCAGTACTTC. It codes for CASSAASGSQETQYF.

Concerning this clonotype itself: Since a much larger clone is just one base distant, this may be a read error. V and J are TRBV6-6 and TRBJ1-4; D not certain. Germline V gives CDR1 MNHNY, CDR2 SVGAGI (reference sequence). The CDR3 sequence is 18 residues long. CDR3 coding DNA: TGTGCCCGCAGTTACCCTGGCCCTGGACGGGCAACTAATGAAAAACTGTTTTTT. It is translated as CARSYPGPGRATNEKLFF.

The V and J genes are TRBV5-1 and TRBJ2-7; 9 bases align to TRBD1. The CDR3 is 15 amino acids. J lost 6 bases, V lost 4 bases, and 11 bases had no gene match. CDR1 and CDR2 (germline): SGHRS, YFSETQ. The CDR3: CASSLIGTGSGEQYF. DNA of the CDR3: TGCGCCAGCAGCCTGATAGGGACAGGGAGTGGCGAGCAGTACTTC.

This clonotype was recorded at least ten times. The rearrangement joins TRBV7-3 to TRBJ2-2, with D tentatively TRBD2 (5 bases). Germline loops: CDR1 SGHTA, CDR2 FQGTGA. The length of the CDR3 is 19 residues. V lost 5 bases and J 4 bases, leaving 26 bases between the germline ends. The CDR3 sequence is CASSRNIPSGSQRTGELFF. The CDR3 DNA follows: TGTGCCAGCAGCCGAAACATACCGTCGGGGAGTCAACGCACCGGGGAGCTGTTTTTT.

This clonotype came up many times. The CDR3 here is CASSYSRGAAQYF. The CDR3 DNA reads TGTGCCAGCAGTTACTCCCGGGGCGCGGCGCAGTATTTT. The chain carries TRBV6-5 and TRBJ2-3; either TRBD1 or TRBD2 may supply D (5 bases each). This CDR3 has 13 amino acids. Trimming shortened V by 0 bases and J by 10 bases, and 11 bases separated the two germline ends. Germline CDR1 and CDR2: MNHEY and SVGAGI.

This clonotype was seen repeatedly, ten times or more. The CDR3 DNA is TGCGCCAGCAGCCAAGGTCATGGGAACACTGAAGCTTTCTTT. The encoded protein is CASSQGHGNTEAFF. The chain recombines TRBV4-1 with TRBJ1-1, with D uncertain. This CDR3 contains 14 residues. With 1 base removed from V and 1 base from J, the gap between germline ends came to 7 bases. CDR1 and CDR2 (germline): MGHRA, YSYEKL.

The chain carries TRBV9 and TRBJ1-6; perhaps TRBD1 as D (6 bases). The germline V and J ends were trimmed by 3 bases and 9 bases, with 16 bases remaining between them. CDR1 is SGDLS, CDR2 YYNGEE, per germline. This CDR3 has 15 amino acids. The CDR3 DNA reads TGTGCCAGCAGCGAGGGGGACGGGGGCACTTCACCCCTCCACTTT. Translation gives CASSEGDGGTSPLHF.